The 16 T cell receptor beta chains listed next were all sequenced from one sample in a study of OX40 agonist ivuxolimab in advanced cancers. The repertoire was sequenced with immunoSEQ multiplex PCR; TCRdb's copy has only in-frame clones and lacks some. The data show 60,000 to 65,000 clones, nearly 90% seen once. The source material was CD4+ or CD8+ T cells sorted from blood, sampled in a trial of the OX40 agonist ivuxolimab. The source of these receptors is an adult with an advanced solid tumor such as melanoma, head and neck, liver or kidney cancer.

V and J are TRBV2 and TRBJ1-5; TRBD1 agrees at 7 bases. CDR1 is SNHLY and CDR2 is FYNNEI in the germline V gene. The trim removed 6 bases at V and 0 bases at J, leaving 11 bases unmatched. The CDR3 runs 17 residues. The CDR3 protein is CASSNRDSDYSNQPQHF. CDR3 sequence (DNA): TGTGCCAGCAGCAACCGGGACAGTGACTATAGCAATCAGCCCCAGCATTTT.

There are a few counts of this clone. The V and J genes are TRBV27 and TRBJ2-7; D is possibly TRBD1 or TRBD2 (6 bases each). This CDR3 region has 14 residues. Germline CDR1 MNHEY, CDR2 SMNVEV (reference sequence). Trimming left V 3 bases short and J 5 bases short, with 14 bases between. The CDR3 sequence is CASSFSGARDEQYF. Written as DNA, the CDR3 is TGTGCCAGCAGTTTTTCGGGGGCTCGGGACGAGCAGTACTTC.

A single count supports this clone. The V gene is TRBV27, the J gene TRBJ2-1, with a possible D match to TRBD1 (6 bases). Germline loops: CDR1 MNHEY, CDR2 SMNVEV (reference sequence). V shed 8 bases and J shed 10 bases, with 15 bases lying between them. The CDR3 spans 12 residues. The CDR3 DNA reads as TGTGCCAGCGGACAACAGGGAATGGAGCAGTTCTTC. Translation: CASGQQGMEQFF.

The chain links TRBV18 to TRBJ2-3; D perhaps matches TRBD1 (6 bases). Germline V gene lookup returns CDR1 KGHSH and CDR2 LQKENI. V was pared by 4 bases and J by 0 bases, with 14 bases between. This CDR3 has 16 residues. CDR3 loop: CASSRVDSPSTDTQYF. The CDR3 region has the DNA TGTGCCAGCTCACGGGTGGACAGCCCTAGCACAGATACGCAGTATTTT.

This clone was observed many times. The genes are TRBV7-8 and TRBJ1-1; D is uncertain. Germline assignment: CDR1 SGHVS and CDR2 FQNEAQ. Trimming pared 1 base from V and 1 base from J, leaving 10 bases between. The CDR3 is 15 residues long. The CDR3, as DNA: TGTGCCAGCAGCTTAGAGTTGGGATCGAACACTGAAGCTTTCTTT. Translation gives CASSLELGSNTEAFF.

The chain uses TRBV6-6 and TRBJ2-1; the match to TRBD1 covers 10 bases. The J segment lost 8 bases and the V segment lost 4 bases, leaving 11 bases of the junction unmatched. The CDR3 sequence is 16 residues long. Germline V gene sequence: CDR1 MNHNY, CDR2 SVGAGI (reference sequence). CDR3 sequence reads: CASSFRDRGVRHEQFF. Here the CDR3 DNA reads TGTGCCAGCAGTTTCCGGGACAGGGGAGTCCGACATGAGCAGTTCTTC.

V is TRBV9 and J is TRBJ2-3; D gene unclear. V gave up 5 bases and J gave up 0 bases, with 10 bases separating them. Per the germline V gene, CDR1 is SGDLS and CDR2 is YYNGEE. This CDR3 comprises 14 residues. In nucleotides, the CDR3 is TGTGCCAGCAGTCCGGTGACTAGCACAGATACGCAGTATTTT. Amino acid sequence: CASSPVTSTDTQYF.

Here the CDR3 reads CASSSSRNQPQHF. The CDR3 region has the DNA TGTGCCAGCAGTTCCTCTCGCAATCAGCCCCAGCATTTT. The V gene is TRBV27, the J gene TRBJ1-5; no definite D call. V was cut by 4 bases and J by 2 bases, with 6 bases left in between. Germline V CDR1 and CDR2: MNHEY, SMNVEV (reference sequence). The CDR3 is made up of 13 amino acids.

V and J are TRBV9 and TRBJ2-1, with TRBD2 identical over 10 bases. Germline V CDR1 and CDR2: SGDLS, YYNGEE. Germline trimming cut 0 bases from V and 7 bases from J; bases unmatched to any gene: 4. The CDR3 runs to 15 residues. The chain's CDR3 is CASSVGSGGSNEQFF. As DNA, the CDR3 is TGTGCCAGCAGCGTAGGTAGCGGGGGGTCTAATGAGCAGTTCTTC.

The chain joins TRBV7-8 to TRBJ2-3, with D hard to call. CDR1 and CDR2 (germline): SGHVS, FQNEAQ. The V end was cut by 1 base, the J end by 2 bases, with 7 bases between. The CDR3 is 14 residues long. CDR3 nucleotide sequence: TGTGCCAGCAGCTTAGGGGCCGCCACAGATACGCAGTATTTT. It specifies CASSLGAATDTQYF. The entire variable domain, with the rest obtained from reference TRBV7-8 and TRBJ2-3, is as follows: GAGVSQSPRYKVAKRGQDVALRCDPISGHVSLFWYQQALGQGPEFLTYFQNEAQLDKSGLPSDRFFAERPEGSVSTLKIQRTQQEDSAVYLCASSLGAATDTQYFGPGTRLTVL.

The V call is TRBV19, the J call TRBJ2-1; 8 bases map to TRBD2. Per the germline V gene, CDR1 is LNHDA and CDR2 is SQIVND (reference sequence). The CDR3 runs to 14 residues. The V and J ends lost 3 bases and 7 bases, in that order; junction bases with no gene match: 5. The chain's CDR3 is CASSILGGRNEQFF. The CDR3 DNA follows: TGTGCCAGTAGTATTCTTGGCGGGAGGAATGAGCAGTTCTTC.

The gene calls are TRBV30 and TRBJ2-3; maybe TRBD1 (6 bases). This CDR3 has 13 amino acids. Germline assignment: CDR1 GTSNPN and CDR2 SVGIG (reference sequence). Here the CDR3 reads CASQGMSTDTQYF. The CDR3 DNA reads as TGTGCTTCACAGGGAATGAGCACAGATACGCAGTATTTT. Full variable domain (missing parts from reference TRBV30 and TRBJ2-3): SQTIHQWPATLVQPVGSPLSLECTVEGTSNPNLYWYRQAAGRGLQLLFYSVGIGQISSEVPQNLSASRPQDRQFILSSKKLLLSDSGFYLCASQGMSTDTQYFGPGTRLTVL.

DNA for the CDR3: TGCGCCAGCAGTGAGGGGGAAACAGTAGATACGCAGTATTTT. This codes for CASSEGETVDTQYF. V gene TRBV10-1 combines with J gene TRBJ2-3; D uncertain. This CDR3 has 14 amino acids. V lost 2 bases and J 5 bases, leaving 11 bases between the germline ends. Per the germline V gene, CDR1 is WNHNN and CDR2 is SYGVQD (reference sequence).

The chain combines TRBV28 with TRBJ2-7, with 11 bases identical to TRBD1. This CDR3 has 15 residues. The V segment lost 6 bases and the J segment 1 base; nucleotides outside the gene matches: 5. In germline, CDR1 is MDHEN, CDR2 SYDVKM. This chain's CDR3 is CASRLGQGASYEQYF. DNA of the CDR3: TGTGCCAGCAGATTAGGACAGGGGGCTTCCTACGAGCAGTACTTC.

The chain couples TRBV7-9 to TRBJ1-3, with TRBD1 identical over 7 bases. Losses at the gene ends were 6 bases for V and 1 base for J; bases not matched to a gene: 6. Looked up from germline, CDR1 is SEHNR and CDR2 is FQNEAQ (reference sequence). The CDR3 consists of 15 residues. The CDR3 here is CASRPGTASGNTIYF. The CDR3 coding sequence is TGTGCCAGCAGGCCAGGGACAGCTTCTGGAAACACCATATATTTT.

The V gene is TRBV7-2, the J gene TRBJ2-7, with TRBD1 identical over 8 bases. V shed 6 bases, J shed 3 bases, and the junction held 7 bases outside the gene matches. Germline V gene data show CDR1 as SGHTA and CDR2 as FQGNSA. The CDR3 consists of 14 residues. DNA of the CDR3: TGTGCCAGCAGTCCTGGACAGGGCCTCTACGAGCAGTACTTC. It is translated as CASSPGQGLYEQYF.